Listed here are 32 T cell receptor beta chains from one sample, sequenced in a study of technical replicates of blood from several donors. Using immunoSEQ multiplex PCR, the repertoire was profiled, and TCRdb retains in-frame clones only, with some absent. The data contain 55,000 to 85,000 clones, approximately 97% of them seen just once; the ten biggest clones take up approximately 0.21%. Sample: T cells isolated from PBMCs. Receptors were obtained from a human donor in good health.

The J gene is TRBJ1-2, the V gene TRBV27; D not certain. Trimming cost V 6 bases and J 2 bases, with 16 bases left between them. In germline, CDR1 is MNHEY, CDR2 SMNVEV (reference sequence). This CDR3 contains 15 residues. CDR3 loop: CASSQTGSFNYGYTF. As DNA, the CDR3 is TGTGCCAGCAGCCAGACCGGGAGCTTCAACTATGGCTACACCTTC.

This clone was seen once. The chain recombines TRBV7-6 with TRBJ1-2, with 7 positions matching TRBD1. Germline CDR1 SGHVS, CDR2 FNYEAQ. This CDR3 is built from 13 residues. V lost 1 base and J lost 6; bases outside the gene matches: 2. CDR3 sequence: CASSLGGTDGYTF. The CDR3 nucleotides read TGTGCCAGCAGCTTAGGCGGGACAGATGGCTACACCTTC. The full variable domain, its missing parts supplied by reference TRBV7-6 and TRBJ1-2, is GAGVSQSPRYKVTKRGQDVALRCDPISGHVSLYWYRQALGQGPEFLTYFNYEAQQDKSGLPNDRFSAERPEGSISTLTIQRTEQRDSAMYRCASSLGGTDGYTFGSGTRLTVV.

V and J are TRBV2 and TRBJ1-5; 7 nucleotides agree with TRBD1. The CDR3 is 15 residues long. With 6 bases clipped from V and 1 base from J, the junction kept 6 bases outside the gene matches. Germline CDR1 SNHLY, CDR2 FYNNEI. CDR3: CASSSDRVSNQPQHF. The CDR3 region has the DNA TGTGCCAGCAGCTCAGACAGGGTCAGCAATCAGCCCCAGCATTTT.

V usage is TRBV2 and J usage is TRBJ1-1, with 8 bases aligning to TRBD1. The CDR3 length is 13 residues. Germline V gene lookup returns CDR1 SNHLY and CDR2 FYNNEI. Losses at the gene ends were 6 bases for V and 5 bases for J; bases not matched to a gene: 5. The chain's CDR3 is CASRPDRETEAFF. In DNA form, the CDR3 reads TGTGCCAGCAGACCGGACAGGGAGACTGAAGCTTTCTTT. Together with reference TRBV2 and TRBJ1-1, the CDR3 gives the full variable domain: EPEVTQTPSHQVTQMGQEVILRCVPISNHLYFYWYRQILGQKVEFLVSFYNNEISEKSEIFDDQFSVERPDGSNFTLKIRSTKLEDSAMYFCASRPDRETEAFFGQGTRLTVV.

The chain employs TRBV25-1 and TRBJ2-1, with 8 bases aligning to TRBD1. The CDR3 loop spans 17 amino acids. The V segment lost 3 bases and the J segment 7 bases; nucleotides outside the gene matches: 14. Germline loops: CDR1 MGHDK, CDR2 SYGVNS. The CDR3 sequence: CASSDTGGFSLLNEQFF. For the CDR3, the DNA is TGTGCCAGCAGTGATACAGGGGGTTTTAGCCTATTGAATGAGCAGTTCTTC.

The chain has TRBV13 and TRBJ1-6; no firm D call. The CDR3 covers 16 residues. Germline V lookup: CDR1 PRHDT, CDR2 FYEKMQ (reference sequence). Trimming took 0 bases from V and 6 from J, leaving 12 bases between them. CDR3 coding DNA: TGTGCCAGCAGCTTAGGCCTCGGGGTCGTTAATTCACCCCTCCACTTT. Its translation: CASSLGLGVVNSPLHF.

This rearrangement joins TRBV6-1 to TRBJ1-2, with a tentative D call TRBD1 (6 bases). Germline lookup yields CDR1 MNHNS and CDR2 SASEGT. The CDR3 consists of 13 residues. The V end was cut by 2 bases, the J end by 7 bases, with 11 bases between. The CDR3 DNA follows: TGTGCCAGCAGTGAAATCGGGACATTTGGCTACACCTTC. Protein sequence: CASSEIGTFGYTF.

A single count supports this clone. The J gene is TRBJ2-3, the V gene TRBV7-9; 12 bases are a match to TRBD2. The germline CDR1 and CDR2 sequences are SEHNR and FQNEAQ (reference sequence). The CDR3 has 16 residues. Unmatched junction bases numbered 4, after V lost 1 base and J lost 5 bases. The CDR3 loop is CASSLGLAGGQDTQYF. In nucleotides, the CDR3 is TGTGCCAGCAGCTTAGGTCTAGCGGGGGGGCAAGATACGCAGTATTTT.

The genes are TRBV6-5 and TRBJ1-6; D gene uncertain. Germline V gene sequence: CDR1 MNHEY, CDR2 SVGAGI. Trimming shortened V by 4 bases and J by 0 bases, and 7 bases separated the two germline ends. The CDR3 sequence is 15 residues long. The CDR3 DNA sequence: TGTGCCAGCAGTTCGCGGAGCTCCTATAATTCACCCCTCCACTTT. This gives the protein CASSSRSSYNSPLHF.

This clone was seen only a few times. This chain uses TRBV4-1 with TRBJ1-5; a possible D gene is TRBD1 (5 bases). Germline V CDR1 and CDR2: MGHRA, YSYEKL. The CDR3 covers 15 residues. V lost 0 bases and J lost 5, with 11 bases in between. In nucleotides, the CDR3 is TGCGCCAGCAGCCAAGATGGGGGGTATTATCAGCCCCAGCATTTT. Translating it yields CASSQDGGYYQPQHF.

The chain combines TRBV6-1 with TRBJ1-5; TRBD1 might be the D (6 bases). Germline lookup yields CDR1 MNHNS and CDR2 SASEGT. There are 14 residues in the CDR3. Trimming left V 3 bases short and J 6 bases short, with 12 bases between. The CDR3 region is CASSEWGLGQPQHF. DNA for the CDR3: TGTGCCAGCAGTGAGTGGGGGCTAGGTCAGCCCCAGCATTTT.

A single count supports this clone. The gene calls are TRBV27 and TRBJ2-7; 8 nucleotides match TRBD1. The germline V gene encodes CDR1 MNHEY and CDR2 SMNVEV (reference sequence). This CDR3 has 13 residues. V lost 6 bases to trimming and J lost 7 bases; unmatched junction nucleotides: 8. CDR3 protein: CASRRTGRTEQYF. DNA of the CDR3: TGTGCCAGCAGGCGGACAGGGCGGACAGAGCAGTACTTC.

V usage is TRBV7-9 and J usage is TRBJ1-4, with D uncertain. In germline, CDR1 is SEHNR, CDR2 FQNEAQ (reference sequence). The germline V and J ends were trimmed by 5 bases and 0 bases, with 7 bases remaining between them. This CDR3 has 14 residues. The CDR3: CASSLSATNEKLFF. The CDR3 DNA sequence: TGTGCCAGCAGCCTCAGTGCAACTAATGAAAAACTGTTTTTT.

The V and J genes are TRBV7-3 and TRBJ2-5; 8 bases map to TRBD1. The germline V gene encodes CDR1 SGHTA and CDR2 FQGTGA. This CDR3 is built from 14 residues. V gave up 5 bases and J gave up 3 bases; unmatched junction bases: 5. Written as DNA, the CDR3 is TGTGCCAGCAGCCCACAGGGGGGAGAAGAGACCCAGTACTTC. Residues: CASSPQGGEETQYF.

V and J are TRBV27 and TRBJ2-7; no reliable D call. Trimming shortened V by 0 bases and J by 5 bases, and 11 bases separated the two germline ends. Germline V lookup: CDR1 MNHEY, CDR2 SMNVEV (reference sequence). The CDR3 is 14 residues long. This CDR3 reads CASSLSARFHEQYF. The CDR3 DNA is TGTGCCAGCAGTTTATCGGCCCGATTCCACGAGCAGTACTTC.

V and J are TRBV4-1 and TRBJ1-2; 12 bases fit TRBD1. This CDR3 spans 16 amino acids. The V and J ends lost 4 bases and 4 bases, in that order; junction bases with no gene match: 7. Germline CDR1 is MGHRA and CDR2 is YSYEKL. Written as DNA, the CDR3 is TGCGCCAGCAGCCCGGGACAGGGGGCGGAGGGCTATGGCTACACCTTC. Translation gives CASSPGQGAEGYGYTF.

V and J are TRBV7-9 and TRBJ2-1, with D perhaps TRBD2 (6 bases). CDR1 is SEHNR and CDR2 is FQNEAQ in the germline V gene (reference sequence). Trimming took 5 bases from V and 6 from J, leaving 17 bases between them. The CDR3 spans 15 residues. CDR3 in amino acids: CASSRGAGRSNEQFF. The CDR3 DNA follows: TGTGCCAGCAGCCGCGGGGCGGGGAGGAGCAATGAGCAGTTCTTC.

The chain is built from TRBV28 and TRBJ2-4, with 7 bases aligning to TRBD1. There are 13 residues in the CDR3. The germline V gene has CDR1 MDHEN and CDR2 SYDVKM. J was trimmed by 4 bases and V by 10 bases; bases with no gene match: 7. The CDR3 region is CATTGTDKNIQYF. The CDR3 bases are TGTGCCACCACCGGGACAGATAAAAACATTCAGTACTTC.

This clone was picked up one time. The rearrangement joins TRBV12-5 to TRBJ2-7; possibly TRBD1 for D (6 bases). V was cut by 4 bases and J by 4 bases, with 11 bases left in between. CDR1 and CDR2 from the germline V gene are LGHNT and FRNRAP. The CDR3 has 13 amino acids. This CDR3 reads CASGSGTLYEQYF. DNA for the CDR3: TGTGCTAGTGGTTCCGGGACACTTTACGAGCAGTACTTC.

The rearrangement joins TRBV2 to TRBJ2-1; TRBD1 agrees at 12 bases. V gave up 6 bases and J gave up 6 bases; unmatched junction bases: 6. Germline V gene lookup returns CDR1 SNHLY and CDR2 FYNNEI. The CDR3 covers 15 residues. In DNA form, the CDR3 reads TGTGCCAGCAGGTCCGGGACAGGGGGCTCCAATGAGCAGTTCTTC. Translating gives CASRSGTGGSNEQFF.

The V call is TRBV7-9, the J call TRBJ1-4; D gene unclear. Germline V CDR1 and CDR2: SEHNR, FQNEAQ (reference sequence). The CDR3 runs to 13 residues. V was trimmed by 5 bases and J by 5 bases, leaving 9 bases between them. In DNA, the CDR3 is TGTGCCAGCAGCCCCGCGGCAAATGAAAAACTGTTTTTT. Translation: CASSPAANEKLFF.

This rearrangement joins TRBV7-6 to TRBJ2-2; 8 nucleotides agree with TRBD1. CDR3 length: 15 amino acids. V was clipped by 5 bases and J by 7 bases; unmatched bases: 9. Per the germline V gene, CDR1 is SGHVS and CDR2 is FNYEAQ. The CDR3 protein is CASSGLQGAFGELFF. The DNA of the CDR3 is TGTGCCAGCAGCGGGCTTCAGGGGGCATTCGGGGAGCTGTTTTTT. Full variable domain (missing parts from reference TRBV7-6 and TRBJ2-2): GAGVSQSPRYKVTKRGQDVALRCDPISGHVSLYWYRQALGQGPEFLTYFNYEAQQDKSGLPNDRFSAERPEGSISTLTIQRTEQRDSAMYRCASSGLQGAFGELFFGEGSRLTVL.

The chain is built from TRBV19 and TRBJ2-1; D call uncertain. CDR1 and CDR2 from the germline V gene are LNHDA and SQIVND (reference sequence). Trimming shortened V by 3 bases and J by 4 bases, and 13 bases separated the two germline ends. The CDR3 is 15 residues long. This chain's CDR3 is CASSIGGEPYNEQFF. In DNA, the CDR3 is TGTGCCAGTAGTATCGGCGGAGAACCATACAATGAGCAGTTCTTC.

V and J are TRBV7-9 and TRBJ1-2; D possibly corresponds to TRBD1 (6 bases). V dropped 8 bases and J dropped 9 bases, with 13 bases sitting between them. Germline loops: CDR1 SEHNR, CDR2 FQNEAQ (reference sequence). This CDR3 comprises 11 residues. CDR3 in DNA: TGTGCCAGCCGGATGGGGGACAGCTACACCTTC. The encoded protein is CASRMGDSYTF.

The count of this clone is one. J is TRBJ1-1 and V is TRBV7-9, with 7 bases that match TRBD1. With V trimmed by 2 bases and J by 0 bases, 9 bases remained unmatched. The CDR3 is 17 residues long. Germline-derived CDR1 and CDR2 are SEHNR and FQNEAQ (reference sequence). Here the CDR3 reads CASSLPRQGGVNTEAFF. The CDR3 DNA is TGTGCCAGCAGCTTACCCCGACAGGGTGGGGTGAACACTGAAGCTTTCTTT. The full variable domain, rest sourced from reference TRBV7-9 and TRBJ1-1, is DTGVSQNPRHKITKRGQNVTFRCDPISEHNRLYWYRQTLGQGPEFLTYFQNEAQLEKSRLLSDRFSAERPKGSFSTLEIQRTEQGDSAMYLCASSLPRQGGVNTEAFFGQGTRLTVV.

This rearrangement joins TRBV6-6 to TRBJ1-5; 8 positions agree with TRBD1. This CDR3 has 15 amino acids. The J segment lost 2 bases and the V segment lost 5 bases, leaving 5 bases of the junction unmatched. Germline V gene data show CDR1 as MNHNY and CDR2 as SVGAGI (reference sequence). The CDR3 coding sequence is TGTGCCAGCAGTACGGACAGGGTGGGCAATCAGCCCCAGCATTTT. Translated: CASSTDRVGNQPQHF.

The V gene is TRBV6-5, the J gene TRBJ1-2, with TRBD1 as a possible D gene (6 bases). V lost 9 bases and J 6 bases, leaving 17 bases between the germline ends. The CDR3 length is 13 residues. Germline V gene sequence: CDR1 MNHEY, CDR2 SVGAGI. The CDR3 DNA is TGTGCCAGGAATCTGCAGGGGCGGGATGGCTACACCTTC. Amino acid sequence: CARNLQGRDGYTF.

V and J are TRBV6-1 and TRBJ1-2; D not resolved. The CDR3 extends over 13 amino acids. Trimming took 8 bases from V and 3 from J, leaving 13 bases between them. The germline V gene has CDR1 MNHNS and CDR2 SASEGT. The CDR3 loop reads CASARGQDYGYTF. In DNA, the CDR3 is TGTGCCAGCGCCCGGGGTCAGGACTATGGCTACACCTTC.

The chain employs TRBV9 and TRBJ2-1, with TRBD2 matching over 7 bases. The CDR3 totals 15 residues. J gave up 6 bases and V 0 bases, and 6 bases lay outside the gene matches. Germline CDR1 and CDR2: SGDLS and YYNGEE. The CDR3 loop reads CASSVGGRDINEQFF. DNA of the CDR3: TGTGCCAGCAGCGTAGGGGGGAGGGATATCAATGAGCAGTTCTTC.

The gene calls are TRBV4-1 and TRBJ2-5; 8 nucleotides line up with TRBD2. The CDR3 extends over 16 amino acids. V trimming: 3 bases; J trimming: 5 bases; junction bases outside the gene matches: 11. Germline CDR1 is MGHRA and CDR2 is YSYEKL. DNA of the CDR3: TGCGCCAGCAGCCAGTCCGGGTCGGGGGGGCGCGAGACCCAGTACTTC. Translation: CASSQSGSGGRETQYF.

The chain has TRBV7-9 and TRBJ2-2; TRBD1 might be the D (5 bases). Germline-derived CDR1 and CDR2 are SEHNR and FQNEAQ (reference sequence). Trimming took off 6 bases at V and 1 base at J, with 18 bases between the two ends. CDR3 size: 17 residues. CDR3 region: CASRKPRQTVNTGELFF. In DNA, the CDR3 is TGTGCCAGCAGAAAGCCCCGACAGACAGTGAACACCGGGGAGCTGTTTTTT.

This chain joins TRBV7-9 and TRBJ2-3, with 8 nucleotides matching TRBD1. With 3 bases clipped from V and 5 bases from J, the junction kept 10 bases outside the gene matches. This CDR3 is built from 16 residues. Germline V lookup: CDR1 SEHNR, CDR2 FQNEAQ (reference sequence). The CDR3 nucleotides read TGTGCCAGCAGCTTTGGGACAGGTCCTTTTCAAGATACGCAGTATTTT. Encoded protein: CASSFGTGPFQDTQYF.